Each of the 27 T cell receptor beta chains below was sequenced from the same sample in a study of T-cell memory formation after mild COVID-19. Each CDR3 protein is one row after TCRdb ran MiXCR on the 5' RACE reads. Of a few hundred thousand distinct CDR3 sequences in the sample, roughly 22% were seen once. Sequencing input: PBMCs or a T cell subset sorted from them (not recorded which). These receptors originate from an adult woman who had mild COVID-19 (a few samples of this study predate the infection). Cell type and time point are not known.

In this sample, this clonotype turned up a few times. The genes are TRBV29-1 and TRBJ1-1; D may be TRBD1 (6 bases). The CDR3 is 12 amino acids. Per the germline V gene, CDR1 is SQVTM and CDR2 is ANQGSEA. V was pared by 7 bases and J by 5 bases, with 14 bases between. The CDR3 region is CSALTGTTEAFF. DNA for the CDR3: TGCAGCGCCTTAACCGGGACAACTGAAGCTTTCTTT.

This chain joins TRBV11-3 and TRBJ1-1; possibly TRBD1 for D (5 bases). Trimming pared 1 base from V and 2 bases from J, leaving 8 bases between. The germline CDR1 and CDR2 sequences are SGHNT and YENEEA. This CDR3 contains 14 residues. The CDR3 reads CASSLGGDNTEAFF. For the CDR3, the DNA is TGTGCCAGCAGCTTAGGAGGGGACAACACTGAAGCTTTCTTT.

The table lists this clonotype with a few counts. The chain joins TRBV7-3 to TRBJ1-1; no clear D gene. V was clipped by 3 bases and J by 9 bases, with 17 bases between them. Germline CDR1 and CDR2: SGHTA and FQGTGA. The CDR3 sequence is 14 residues long. This chain's CDR3 is CASSLGGFGSKAFF. The DNA for the CDR3 is TGTGCCAGCAGCTTGGGAGGGTTCGGGTCCAAAGCTTTCTTT.

The rearrangement joins TRBV6-2 or TRBV6-3 to TRBJ1-2; weak D call: TRBD1 (6 bases). There are 13 residues in the CDR3. The germline gives CDR1 MNHEY, CDR2 SVGEGT. Trimming shortened V by 6 bases and J by 8 bases, and 16 bases separated the two germline ends. Written as DNA, the CDR3 is TGTGCCAGCAGGGTCGACAGGTTTGAAGGCTACACCTTC. Protein: CASRVDRFEGYTF.

The chain joins TRBV27 to TRBJ2-5, with a tentative D call TRBD1 (5 bases). Germline V gives CDR1 MNHEY, CDR2 SMNVEV (reference sequence). Between the trimmed V and J ends, which lost 7 bases and 1 base, there was a span of 13 bases. The CDR3 runs to 14 residues. In DNA form, the CDR3 reads TGTGCCAGCAAGAAATCGACAGTCCAAGAGACCCAGTACTTC. Its translation is CASKKSTVQETQYF.

The DNA for the CDR3 is TGTGCCACCAGTGACTCCTCAGGGACAGGACCCACAGATACGCAGTATTTT. Its protein product is CATSDSSGTGPTDTQYF. This chain joins TRBV24-1 and TRBJ2-3; the match to TRBD1 covers 8 bases. CDR3 length: 17 residues. The V gene's germline CDR1 is KGHDR and CDR2 SFDVKD. With V trimmed by 4 bases and J by 2 bases, 10 bases remained unmatched.

The genes are TRBV20-1 and TRBJ2-3; 15 bases map to TRBD2. V was pared by 5 bases and J by 2 bases, with 11 bases of the junction left unmatched. Germline V gene lookup returns CDR1 DFQATT and CDR2 SNEGSKA (reference sequence). This CDR3 comprises 18 residues. DNA for the CDR3: TGCAGTGCTCCTAGGACTAGCGGGGGGGCCGGCCACACAGATACGCAGTATTTT. Amino acids: CSAPRTSGGAGHTDTQYF.

The chain recombines TRBV3-1 with TRBJ1-2, with TRBD1 matching 7 bases. Unmatched junction bases numbered 6, after V lost 1 base and J lost 7 bases. Germline CDR1 reads LGHDT; CDR2 reads YNNKEL (reference sequence). The CDR3 consists of 14 residues. For the CDR3, the DNA is TGTGCCAGCAGCCAAGCAGGGGGACCTCTTGGCTACACCTTC. It encodes CASSQAGGPLGYTF. The full variable domain, its missing parts supplied by reference TRBV3-1 and TRBJ1-2, is DTAVSQTPKYLVTQMGNDKSIKCEQNLGHDTMYWYKQDSKKFLKIMFSYNNKELIINETVPNRFSPKSPDKAHLNLHINSLELGDSAVYFCASSQAGGPLGYTFGSGTRLTVV.

V usage is TRBV4-1 and J usage is TRBJ2-7, with TRBD1 matching 8 bases. The germline V gene encodes CDR1 MGHRA and CDR2 YSYEKL. The CDR3 loop spans 15 amino acids. Losses at the gene ends were 4 bases for V and 6 bases for J; bases not matched to a gene: 11. The CDR3 nucleotides read TGCGCCAGCAGCCCGTCGACAGGGGAATATCGCGAGCAGTACTTC. Amino acids: CASSPSTGEYREQYF.

There are a few counts of this clonotype. This chain connects TRBV7-9 to TRBJ1-1; D not resolved. Germline assignment: CDR1 SEHNR and CDR2 FQNEAQ (reference sequence). This CDR3 is 18 amino acids long. V gave up 4 bases and J gave up 1 base, with 22 bases separating them. In DNA form, the CDR3 reads TGTGCCAGCAGCTCAATTAACCCCCCGTTAGGACGGAACACTGAAGCTTTCTTT. Its translation is CASSSINPPLGRNTEAFF.

This clonotype was recorded a few times. V gene TRBV6-1 combines with J gene TRBJ2-1; no clear D gene. The CDR3 is 14 amino acids. Germline V gives CDR1 MNHNS, CDR2 SASEGT. Deletions cut 2 bases from V and 9 bases from J, with 14 bases between. This CDR3 is CASSEPLRPLEQFF. CDR3 coding DNA: TGTGCCAGCAGTGAACCCCTTAGGCCGCTTGAGCAGTTCTTC.

This clonotype showed up many times. The J gene is TRBJ1-1, the V gene TRBV24-1; D unresolved. The V gene's germline CDR1 is KGHDR and CDR2 SFDVKD. The length of the CDR3 is 13 residues. V lost 3 bases and J lost 1, with 5 bases in between. For the CDR3, the DNA is TGTGCCACCAGTGATCCAGAGAACACTGAAGCTTTCTTT. This sequence encodes CATSDPENTEAFF.

The J gene is TRBJ1-5, the V gene TRBV7-2; 9 bases line up with TRBD1. This CDR3 has 13 amino acids. Germline V gene data show CDR1 as SGHTA and CDR2 as FQGNSA. V trimming: 8 bases; J trimming: 5 bases; junction bases outside the gene matches: 4. CDR3 protein: CASCRDRDQPQHF. CDR3 in DNA: TGTGCCAGCTGTAGGGACAGGGATCAGCCCCAGCATTTT.

The chain joins TRBV12-3 or TRBV12-4 to TRBJ2-7; D unresolved. Trimming removed 3 bases at V and 3 bases at J, with 21 bases between. This CDR3 spans 17 amino acids. The CDR3 DNA sequence: TGTGCCAGCAGTTTCTTTTCAGGATCGGTGTCCAACTACGAGCAGTACTTC. Translating gives CASSFFSGSVSNYEQYF.

This clonotype showed up just a few times. The chain joins TRBV7-7 to TRBJ2-1; D is ambiguous. CDR3 length: 13 residues. From germline, CDR1 is SSHAT and CDR2 FNYEAQ (reference sequence). The V gene lost 3 bases and the J gene lost 9 bases, with 12 bases spanning the gap. The DNA of the CDR3 is TGTGCCAGCAGCTTTGGGCGACTCAGTGAGCAGTTCTTC. This sequence encodes CASSFGRLSEQFF.

This chain links TRBV9 with TRBJ2-7; D remains unclear. CDR1 is SGDLS and CDR2 is YYNGEE in the germline V gene. V was pared by 7 bases and J by 5 bases, with 7 bases between. The CDR3 consists of 10 residues. The CDR3 here is CASSKHEQYF. Written as DNA, the CDR3 is TGTGCCAGCTCCAAGCACGAGCAGTACTTC.

The chain joins TRBV14 to TRBJ2-3, with 9 bases identical to TRBD1. CDR3 length equals 17 residues. V dropped 4 bases and J dropped 4; count of bases not matched to a gene: 12. The V gene's germline CDR1 is SGHDN and CDR2 FVKESK. For the CDR3, the DNA is TGTGCCAGCAGCCCCCACCGCGGGACAGGGACGCCAGATACGCAGTATTTT. This codes for CASSPHRGTGTPDTQYF.

This clonotype was recorded at least ten times. The chain uses TRBV5-1 and TRBJ2-3; TRBD2 matches at 7 bases. Germline CDR1 SGHRS, CDR2 YFSETQ. CDR3 size: 13 residues. DNA of the CDR3: TGCGCTAGCCAGCGGGGAGGGACAGATACGCAGTATTTT. Encoded protein: CASQRGGTDTQYF.

The V and J genes are TRBV9 and TRBJ1-2; TRBD1 is a possible D gene (6 bases). CDR3 length: 13 residues. From germline, CDR1 is SGDLS and CDR2 YYNGEE. V was clipped by 4 bases and J by 8 bases, with 15 bases between them. The DNA for the CDR3 is TGTGCCAGCAGCTCGACAGGTATGGGAGGCTACACCTTC. Its protein is CASSSTGMGGYTF.

The chain carries TRBV3-1 and TRBJ1-1; D unresolved. The CDR3 is 12 residues long. The V gene lost 3 bases and the J gene lost 7 bases, with 9 bases spanning the gap. Germline assignment: CDR1 LGHDT and CDR2 YNNKEL (reference sequence). The CDR3 region has the DNA TGTGCCAGCAGCCAGGGGTTTAGTGAAGCTTTCTTT. Translated, it gives CASSQGFSEAFF.

V usage is TRBV4-1 and J usage is TRBJ1-2; 11 positions match TRBD1. The CDR3 is 16 residues long. The trim removed 4 bases at V and 6 bases at J, leaving 10 bases unmatched. Looked up from germline, CDR1 is MGHRA and CDR2 is YSYEKL. CDR3 sequence (DNA): TGCGCCAGCAGCCTAGGGACAGGGGGGGTGGAGGATGGCTACACCTTC. Protein: CASSLGTGGVEDGYTF.

The chain links TRBV30 to TRBJ2-7, with 8 positions matching TRBD1. The trim removed 3 bases at V and 6 bases at J, leaving 13 bases unmatched. CDR3 size: 15 residues. The V gene's germline CDR1 is GTSNPN and CDR2 SVGIG (reference sequence). The CDR3: CAWSPRGRGLAEQYF. CDR3 sequence (DNA): TGTGCCTGGAGCCCCAGGGGCAGGGGGCTGGCCGAGCAGTACTTC.

This clonotype came up a few times. The genes are TRBV5-1 and TRBJ1-1, with no clear D. The germline gives CDR1 SGHRS, CDR2 YFSETQ. This CDR3 is built from 14 residues. The V and J ends lost 4 bases and 4 bases respectively, with 14 bases between them. CDR3 sequence: CASSPSGGSTEAFF. CDR3 DNA: TGCGCCAGCAGCCCCTCGGGAGGGAGCACTGAAGCTTTCTTT.

The chain recombines TRBV4-1 with TRBJ2-1; 9 bases match TRBD2. Germline loops: CDR1 MGHRA, CDR2 YSYEKL. Unmatched junction bases numbered 7, after V lost 3 bases and J lost 7 bases. This CDR3 contains 15 residues. The CDR3, as DNA: TGCGCCAGCAGCCAGGGCCAACTAGCGGGTAATGAGCAGTTCTTC. The encoded protein is CASSQGQLAGNEQFF.

This clonotype has ten or more counts. This chain connects TRBV7-8 to TRBJ2-5; D may be TRBD1 or TRBD2 (5 bases each). Germline CDR1 is SGHVS and CDR2 is FQNEAQ. The CDR3 has 17 amino acids. V was trimmed by 3 bases and J by 5 bases, leaving 22 bases between them. CDR3 DNA: TGTGCCAGCAGCTTCGGGACGGTGGAACTTATGGGGGAGACCCAGTACTTC. It yields the protein CASSFGTVELMGETQYF.

This clonotype occurred a few times. The rearrangement uses TRBV4-1 and TRBJ2-4, with 11 bases matching TRBD1. The V segment lost 1 base and the J segment 0 bases; nucleotides outside the gene matches: 2. Germline-derived CDR1 and CDR2 are MGHRA and YSYEKL. CDR3 length: 17 residues. Written as DNA, the CDR3 is TGCGCCAGCAGCCAAGGGGGGACAGGGGGAGCCAAAAACATTCAGTACTTC. This codes for CASSQGGTGGAKNIQYF.

This chain joins TRBV6-1 and TRBJ2-1; no clear D gene. Germline V gene lookup returns CDR1 MNHNS and CDR2 SASEGT. V was shortened by 4 bases and J by 0 bases, with 13 bases between the two germline ends. The CDR3 contains 16 residues. CDR3 in amino acids: CASSGRRADSYNEQFF. CDR3 DNA sequence: TGTGCCAGCAGTGGACGACGGGCCGACTCCTACAATGAGCAGTTCTTC.